The 19 T cell receptor beta chains below all came from one sample that was sequenced in a study of cytomegalovirus exposure and HLA in healthy donors. PCR amplification relied on 60 Vbeta primers (plus 13 Jbeta primers). Produced via immunoSEQ multiplex PCR; TCRdb's table is partial and in-frame only. The sample yields nearly 95,000 clones, 7.5% to 8.5% seen once. The sample consisted of PBMCs. The receptors come from a man in his forties or fifties in good health and CMV-seronegative.

This clone was observed a handful of times. The CDR3 protein is CATSRELRSTQGFNNEQFF. CDR3 bases: TGTGCCACCAGCAGAGAACTCCGTTCCACCCAGGGATTTAACAATGAGCAGTTCTTC. The chain joins TRBV15 to TRBJ2-1, with a possible D match to TRBD1 (5 bases). Trimming took 0 bases from V and 5 from J, leaving 23 bases between them. CDR3 size: 19 residues. The germline V gene encodes CDR1 LNHNV and CDR2 YYDKDF (reference sequence).

This clone showed up just a few times. The rearrangement uses TRBV27 and TRBJ1-1, with a tentative D call TRBD1 (6 bases). CDR3 length: 13 residues. The germline CDR1 and CDR2 sequences are MNHEY and SMNVEV (reference sequence). The V gene lost 6 bases and the J gene lost 4 bases, with 12 bases spanning the gap. The CDR3 protein is CASRRGGGTEAFF. CDR3 nucleotides: TGTGCCAGCAGACGGGGAGGGGGCACTGAAGCTTTCTTT.

This clone has more than one count but fewer than ten. This rearrangement joins TRBV7-6 to TRBJ2-2; no firm D call. The ends were cut back, 1 base at V and 6 bases at J, with 6 bases in the middle. CDR1 and CDR2 (germline): SGHVS, FNYEAQ. The CDR3 contains 13 residues. CDR3 DNA: TGTGCCAGCAGCTTAGTAAGAGCCGGGGAGCTGTTTTTT. Its translation is CASSLVRAGELFF.

This clone came up a few times. The J gene is TRBJ1-1, the V gene TRBV5-8; 10 bases map to TRBD1. Germline CDR1 is SGHTS and CDR2 is YDEGEE. The ends lost 2 bases at V and 4 bases at J; junction bases unmatched: 5. The CDR3 has 15 residues. This CDR3 is CASSFAGTGVTEAFF. The CDR3 nucleotides are TGTGCCAGCAGCTTCGCCGGGACAGGGGTCACTGAAGCTTTCTTT.

This clone showed up just a few times. V is TRBV5-1 and J is TRBJ2-2; 11 positions agree with TRBD2. Trimming removed 3 bases from V and 4 bases from J; junction bases left unmatched: 11. The CDR3 length is 18 residues. Germline CDR1 and CDR2: SGHRS and YFSETQ. CDR3 region: CASSSSASGGHSTGELFF. CDR3 in DNA: TGCGCCAGCAGCTCATCGGCTAGCGGGGGGCATAGCACCGGGGAGCTGTTTTTT.

The chain employs TRBV11-3 and TRBJ2-2, with 10 bases lining up with TRBD2. The CDR3 contains 13 residues. Germline CDR1 and CDR2: SGHNT and YENEEA. The junction had 2 bases not matched to a gene; V was cut back by 9 bases and J by 4 bases. CDR3 amino acids: CARGLALTGELFF. In nucleotides, the CDR3 is TGTGCCAGGGGACTAGCGCTCACCGGGGAGCTGTTTTTT.

The sample holds a few counts of this clone. The CDR3 spells CAWTFDRANSPLHF. CDR3 DNA sequence: TGTGCCTGGACTTTCGACAGGGCGAATTCACCCCTCCACTTT. The rearrangement joins TRBV30 to TRBJ1-6, with 7 bases lining up with TRBD1. The CDR3 has 14 residues. J gave up 7 bases and V 4 bases, and 7 bases lay outside the gene matches. Germline CDR1 reads GTSNPN; CDR2 reads SVGIG (reference sequence).

The rearrangement joins TRBV2 to TRBJ2-1, with 9 positions matching TRBD2. With 10 bases clipped from V and 8 bases from J, the junction kept 15 bases outside the gene matches. The CDR3 is made up of 15 amino acids. CDR1 is SNHLY and CDR2 is FYNNEI in the germline V gene. The CDR3, as DNA: TGTGCCACCAATAAAGCCCTAGCGGGAAGGGATGAGCAGTTCTTC. Its protein product is CATNKALAGRDEQFF. Combining the CDR3 with reference TRBV2 and TRBJ2-1 gives the whole variable domain EPEVTQTPSHQVTQMGQEVILRCVPISNHLYFYWYRQILGQKVEFLVSFYNNEISEKSEIFDDQFSVERPDGSNFTLKIRSTKLEDSAMYFCATNKALAGRDEQFFGPGTRLTVL.

This clone came up a few times. The chain carries TRBV9 and TRBJ2-1, with TRBD1 matching over 9 bases. The CDR3 spans 14 residues. Germline V CDR1 and CDR2: SGDLS, YYNGEE. V lost 0 bases to trimming and J lost 5 bases; unmatched junction nucleotides: 0. CDR3 sequence reads: CASSVGQGDNEQFF. In nucleotides, the CDR3 is TGTGCCAGCAGCGTAGGACAGGGGGACAATGAGCAGTTCTTC.

This clone was counted between two and nine times. The chain has TRBV7-8 and TRBJ1-5, with 9 bases fitting TRBD1. CDR1 and CDR2 from the germline V gene are SGHVS and FQNEAQ. Trimming cost V 4 bases and J 7 bases; bases outside gene matches: 8. The CDR3 is 15 residues long. The CDR3 nucleotides are TGTGCCAGCAGCTCAGGGACAGGGACGGGCCAGCCCCAGCATTTT. Its translation: CASSSGTGTGQPQHF.

V is TRBV5-6 and J is TRBJ2-7; D unresolved. Germline CDR1 is SGHDT and CDR2 is YYEEEE. Trimming took off 3 bases at V and 3 bases at J, with 7 bases between the two ends. The CDR3 is 12 amino acids. The CDR3 region is CASSYNNYEQYF. CDR3 DNA sequence: TGTGCCAGCAGCTATAATAACTACGAGCAGTACTTC.

This clone showed up just a few times. CDR3 in amino acids: CATRGRRVAYEQYF. CDR3 DNA: TGCGCCACCCGAGGGAGGCGGGTGGCCTACGAGCAGTACTTC. This chain joins TRBV10-1 and TRBJ2-7, with a possible D match to TRBD2 (6 bases). Germline-derived CDR1 and CDR2 are WNHNN and SYGVQD (reference sequence). V was trimmed by 10 bases and J by 2 bases, leaving 18 bases between them. There are 14 residues in the CDR3.

The CDR3 protein is CASVASGSNQPQHF. The CDR3 DNA sequence: TGTGCCAGCGTGGCGTCAGGCAGCAATCAGCCCCAGCATTTT. The chain has TRBV6-1 and TRBJ1-5, with D unclear. This CDR3 contains 14 residues. V lost 8 bases and J 1 base, leaving 12 bases between the germline ends. The germline V gene encodes CDR1 MNHNS and CDR2 SASEGT.

This clone was seen more than once but under ten times. This chain links TRBV4-1 with TRBJ2-1; 8 bases line up with TRBD2. Germline V gene lookup returns CDR1 MGHRA and CDR2 YSYEKL. This CDR3 has 17 amino acids. V shed 3 bases and J 4 bases; nucleotides not matched to a gene: 11. The DNA for the CDR3 is TGCGCCAGCAGCCAGGATAATAGCGGGGAACTGTACAATGAGCAGTTCTTC. Protein sequence: CASSQDNSGELYNEQFF.

V and J are TRBV7-9 and TRBJ2-5; maybe TRBD2 (6 bases). CDR3 length equals 16 residues. Germline V gives CDR1 SEHNR, CDR2 FQNEAQ (reference sequence). The V end lost 0 bases, the J end lost 4 bases, and 15 bases lay between the germline ends. The CDR3 nucleotides are TGTGCCAGCAGCTTAGCGCCCGGGGGTGAGAGAGAGACCCAGTACTTC. Translating gives CASSLAPGGERETQYF.

This clone appeared a few times. The chain links TRBV5-1 to TRBJ2-7, with a possible D match to TRBD1 (6 bases). The CDR3 contains 14 residues. Germline CDR1 reads SGHRS; CDR2 reads YFSETQ. V lost 0 bases, J lost 0 bases, and 7 bases lay in between. The DNA for the CDR3 is TGCGCCAGCAGCTTGGACAGGGTCTCCTACGAGCAGTACTTC. Translation gives CASSLDRVSYEQYF.

The chain employs TRBV28 and TRBJ1-5; 7 nucleotides line up with TRBD1. The CDR3 runs to 12 residues. CDR1 is MDHEN and CDR2 is SYDVKM in the germline V gene. The V gene end was trimmed by 7 bases and the J gene end by 5 bases; junction bases not matched to a gene: 2. In DNA form, the CDR3 reads TGTGCCAGCAAGGGGGCCGATCAGCCCCAGCATTTT. Amino acid sequence: CASKGADQPQHF.

The V and J genes are TRBV15 and TRBJ2-1, with 7 bases lining up with TRBD1. J was trimmed by 7 bases and V by 2 bases; bases with no gene match: 2. Germline values: CDR1 LNHNV, CDR2 YYDKDF (reference sequence). This CDR3 spans 13 amino acids. This chain's CDR3 is CATSRPTGNEQFF. As DNA, the CDR3 is TGTGCCACCAGCAGACCGACAGGGAATGAGCAGTTCTTC.

This chain links TRBV28 with TRBJ2-7, with 10 bases lining up with TRBD2. Per the germline V gene, CDR1 is MDHEN and CDR2 is SYDVKM. The CDR3 loop spans 15 amino acids. V shed 5 bases and J 7 bases; nucleotides not matched to a gene: 11. CDR3 protein: CASSPTTILAGEQYF. In DNA form, the CDR3 reads TGTGCCAGCAGTCCCACTACCATACTAGCGGGAGAGCAGTACTTC.